A single sample gave rise to the 27 T cell receptor beta chains below, sequenced in a study of blood T cell repertoires in COVID-19. Assay: immunoSEQ multiplex PCR; the TCRdb copy retains only in-frame clones and omits some. The table shows 200,000 to 250,000 clones, with roughly 90% occurring only once. The sequencing input was PBMCs or T cells enriched from blood (not recorded which). The receptors here all came from a woman between 35 and 50 years old with acute COVID-19.

The chain joins TRBV9 to TRBJ2-1; TRBD2 might be the D (7 bases). Per the germline V gene, CDR1 is SGDLS and CDR2 is YYNGEE. V lost 4 bases, J lost 0 bases, and 14 bases lay in between. The length of the CDR3 is 16 residues. This CDR3 reads CASSPGGGPSYNEQFF. Here the CDR3 DNA reads TGTGCCAGCAGCCCGGGCGGGGGCCCCTCCTACAATGAGCAGTTCTTC.

V gene TRBV10-3 combines with J gene TRBJ2-5, with 9 bases identical to TRBD2. The CDR3 is 15 amino acids. After removal of 5 bases from V and 4 bases from J, the junction contained 8 bases not matched to a gene. The germline V gene has CDR1 ENHRY and CDR2 SYGVKD. In nucleotides, the CDR3 is TGTGCCATCAGTCCGGGACTAGCTAGGGCAGAGACCCAGTACTTC. Translated, it gives CAISPGLARAETQYF.

This clone appeared a few times. The chain has TRBV19 and TRBJ1-2; possibly TRBD1 for D (5 bases). CDR3 length: 13 amino acids. V was cut by 6 bases and J by 4 bases, with 12 bases left in between. Looked up from germline, CDR1 is LNHDA and CDR2 is SQIVND (reference sequence). Here the CDR3 reads CASSPGVFYGYTF. Here the CDR3 DNA reads TGTGCCAGTAGCCCGGGGGTATTCTATGGCTACACCTTC.

The chain has TRBV10-1 and TRBJ2-2; 8 bases are a match to TRBD1. In germline, CDR1 is WNHNN, CDR2 SYGVQD (reference sequence). This CDR3 contains 15 residues. Trimming removed 5 bases from V and 4 bases from J; junction bases left unmatched: 6. CDR3 residues: CASSQQGEITGELFF. CDR3 coding DNA: TGCGCCAGCAGTCAACAGGGGGAAATCACCGGGGAGCTGTTTTTT.

The chain links TRBV24-1 to TRBJ1-2; a possible D gene is TRBD1 (6 bases). The ends were cut back, 4 bases at V and 2 bases at J, with 13 bases in the middle. The CDR3 spans 15 residues. The germline V gene has CDR1 KGHDR and CDR2 SFDVKD. The CDR3 is CATSDPTGVNYGYTF. CDR3 coding DNA: TGTGCCACCAGTGACCCGACAGGCGTAAACTATGGCTACACCTTC.

The chain recombines TRBV18 with TRBJ1-6, with 10 bases identical to TRBD1. V lost 6 bases to trimming and J lost 7 bases; unmatched junction nucleotides: 9. This CDR3 comprises 16 residues. Per the germline V gene, CDR1 is KGHSH and CDR2 is LQKENI. CDR3 loop: CASSRRQGQGNSPLHF. The CDR3 region has the DNA TGTGCCAGCTCGCGCCGACAGGGACAGGGGAATTCACCCCTCCACTTT.

This clone was seen just once. V is TRBV12-5 and J is TRBJ1-5; TRBD1 matches 7 bases. The germline V gene has CDR1 LGHNT and CDR2 FRNRAP. V lost 0 bases and J lost 3; bases outside the gene matches: 5. The CDR3 length is 16 residues. The CDR3 spells CASGLVAGGFNQPQHF. CDR3 nucleotides: TGTGCTAGTGGTTTGGTAGCAGGGGGTTTCAATCAGCCCCAGCATTTT.

V is TRBV5-4 and J is TRBJ1-1, with D perhaps TRBD1 (6 bases). This CDR3 comprises 15 residues. Germline CDR1 reads SGHNT; CDR2 reads YYREEE (reference sequence). V was shortened by 0 bases and J by 1 base, with 10 bases between the two germline ends. The CDR3 spells CASSLDGGANTEAFF. As DNA, the CDR3 is TGTGCCAGCAGCTTGGATGGGGGCGCGAACACTGAAGCTTTCTTT.

This clone was detected only once. The V call is TRBV29-1, the J call TRBJ2-4; 8 bases are a match to TRBD2. The V gene end was trimmed by 0 bases and the J gene end by 0 bases; junction bases not matched to a gene: 1. The CDR3 covers 15 residues. CDR1 SQVTM and CDR2 ANQGSEA come from the germline V gene. Here the CDR3 reads CSVEEAGGAKNIQYF. In DNA, the CDR3 is TGCAGCGTTGAAGAGGCGGGGGGAGCCAAAAACATTCAGTACTTC.

The J gene is TRBJ1-5, the V gene TRBV19; the match to TRBD1 covers 8 bases. The CDR3 is made up of 14 amino acids. Looked up from germline, CDR1 is LNHDA and CDR2 is SQIVND (reference sequence). V was clipped by 4 bases and J by 5 bases; unmatched bases: 4. The CDR3 coding sequence is TGTGCCAGTAGTACCTCAGGGGGCGATCAGCCCCAGCATTTT. Amino acid sequence: CASSTSGGDQPQHF.

The chain combines TRBV19 with TRBJ1-2; 10 nucleotides line up with TRBD1. V was clipped by 7 bases and J by 5 bases; unmatched bases: 13. CDR1 is LNHDA, CDR2 SQIVND, per germline (reference sequence). The CDR3 runs to 16 residues. The CDR3 DNA reads as TGTGCCAGTAAGGGACAGGGGATTGGAAAGGAGTATGGCTACACCTTC. Translated: CASKGQGIGKEYGYTF.

The chain recombines TRBV24-1 with TRBJ1-5, with D perhaps matching TRBD1 (5 bases). The CDR3 spans 14 residues. Germline CDR1 and CDR2: KGHDR and SFDVKD. V dropped 8 bases and J dropped 3 bases, with 13 bases sitting between them. The CDR3 DNA reads as TGTGCCACCACCATAGGGGCCTTCAATCAGCCCCAGCATTTT. Translation: CATTIGAFNQPQHF.

This chain uses TRBV6-6 with TRBJ1-4, with TRBD1 matching over 7 bases. V dropped 6 bases and J dropped 0; count of bases not matched to a gene: 7. Germline lookup yields CDR1 MNHNY and CDR2 SVGAGI (reference sequence). This CDR3 has 16 amino acids. The CDR3: CASSRGTDTTNEKLFF. The CDR3 DNA reads TGTGCCAGCAGCCGCGGGACAGACACAACTAATGAAAAACTGTTTTTT.

This sequence joins TRBV28 and TRBJ1-6; TRBD1 aligns across 9 bases. Looked up from germline, CDR1 is MDHEN and CDR2 is SYDVKM. The length of the CDR3 is 15 residues. Trimming removed 5 bases from V and 6 bases from J; junction bases left unmatched: 5. The CDR3 reads CASSHRDRANSPLHF. CDR3 DNA: TGTGCCAGCAGTCACCGGGACAGGGCTAATTCACCCCTCCACTTT.

This clone showed up just a few times. This chain connects TRBV10-2 to TRBJ1-4, with a tentative D call TRBD1 (5 bases). The CDR3 spans 14 residues. Germline V gives CDR1 WSHSY, CDR2 SAAADI. Trimming left V 3 bases short and J 9 bases short, with 14 bases between. This chain's CDR3 is CASSDPGGSKKLFF. DNA of the CDR3: TGCGCCAGCAGTGACCCCGGGGGATCGAAAAAACTGTTTTTT.

This clone has ten or more counts. This rearrangement joins TRBV29-1 to TRBJ2-7; 7 bases are a match to TRBD1. The V segment lost 4 bases and the J segment 4 bases; nucleotides outside the gene matches: 4. Germline V lookup: CDR1 SQVTM, CDR2 ANQGSEA. The CDR3 is 12 residues long. The CDR3, as DNA: TGCAGCGTTGGGCAGGGGGTTTACGAGCAGTACTTC. Protein sequence: CSVGQGVYEQYF.

The rearrangement joins TRBV19 to TRBJ1-1; the D gene is possibly TRBD1 (5 bases). Trimming took 6 bases from V and 6 from J, leaving 14 bases between them. Germline V CDR1 and CDR2: LNHDA, SQIVND (reference sequence). This CDR3 has 13 residues. For the CDR3, the DNA is TGTGCCAGTAGCGGGACCCGGGGGTCTGAAGCTTTCTTT. Protein product: CASSGTRGSEAFF.

The gene calls are TRBV7-6 and TRBJ1-1, with D possibly matching TRBD1 (5 bases). Germline V gene sequence: CDR1 SGHVS, CDR2 FNYEAQ. Trimming removed 2 bases at V and 0 bases at J, with 13 bases between. The CDR3 sequence is 16 residues long. CDR3 protein: CASSLRQGAMNTEAFF. In nucleotides, the CDR3 is TGTGCCAGCAGCTTAAGGCAGGGCGCCATGAACACTGAAGCTTTCTTT.

This chain joins TRBV3-1 (or the pseudogene TRBV3-2) and TRBJ1-6; the D is unclear. This CDR3 is built from 12 residues. V gave up 3 bases and J gave up 11 bases, with 8 bases separating them. Germline V gene lookup returns CDR1 LGHDT and CDR2 YNNKEL (reference sequence). The CDR3 coding sequence is TGTGCCAGCAGCCACATCGGGGCACCCCTCCACTTT. Translating it yields CASSHIGAPLHF.

This chain connects TRBV5-1 to TRBJ2-7; 8 positions match TRBD1. CDR1 is SGHRS, CDR2 YFSETQ, per germline. V dropped 6 bases and J dropped 5; count of bases not matched to a gene: 1. The CDR3 consists of 11 residues. The CDR3 DNA reads TGCGCCAGCACCAGGGGGCACGAGCAGTACTTC. Translation gives CASTRGHEQYF.

This sequence joins TRBV6-5 and TRBJ1-6; the D is unclear. Germline CDR1 and CDR2: MNHEY and SVGAGI. This CDR3 contains 16 residues. V was shortened by 0 bases and J by 5 bases, with 11 bases between the two germline ends. For the CDR3, the DNA is TGTGCCAGCAGTTACTCAGGCGGGTCCGATAATTCACCCCTCCACTTT. This gives the protein CASSYSGGSDNSPLHF.

This clone was recorded once. The J gene is TRBJ1-1, the V gene TRBV5-1; D not certain. The CDR3 totals 13 residues. Germline V gives CDR1 SGHRS, CDR2 YFSETQ. Trimming left V 1 base short and J 3 bases short, with 7 bases between. CDR3 DNA sequence: TGCGCCAGCAGCTTGAACGGGGACACTGAAGCTTTCTTT. Translated, it gives CASSLNGDTEAFF.

This sequence joins TRBV30 and TRBJ1-1; no definite D call. Germline CDR1 GTSNPN, CDR2 SVGIG (reference sequence). The CDR3 spans 12 residues. V was cut by 3 bases and J by 8 bases, with 13 bases left in between. The CDR3 DNA follows: TGTGCCTGGAGCCACGGGTCTAAAGAAGCTTTCTTT. Encoded protein: CAWSHGSKEAFF.

V and J are TRBV10-2 and TRBJ1-4; unclear D gene. The germline gives CDR1 WSHSY, CDR2 SAAADI. V shed 1 base and J shed 4 bases, with 10 bases lying between them. The CDR3 is 15 residues long. The CDR3 nucleotides are TGCGCCAGCAGTGAGTTTGCAGGAATTAATGAAAAACTGTTTTTT. Translating gives CASSEFAGINEKLFF.

The chain carries TRBV18 and TRBJ1-2; D is unclear. Germline assignment: CDR1 KGHSH and CDR2 LQKENI. Deletions cut 8 bases from V and 2 bases from J, with 6 bases between. The CDR3 extends over 11 amino acids. In nucleotides, the CDR3 is TGTGCCAGCCTTCCCAACTATGGCTACACCTTC. Translation gives CASLPNYGYTF.

CDR3 nucleotide sequence: TGTGCCATCAGTGAGTCGGACAGGGGAAGAAATGAGCAGTTCTTC. It yields the protein CAISESDRGRNEQFF. The gene calls are TRBV10-3 and TRBJ2-1; 9 bases map to TRBD1. Germline lookup yields CDR1 ENHRY and CDR2 SYGVKD. The CDR3 totals 15 residues. The V segment lost 0 bases and the J segment 7 bases; nucleotides outside the gene matches: 4.

The rearrangement joins TRBV29-1 to TRBJ1-2, with 7 bases matching TRBD1. The CDR3 covers 13 residues. V was clipped by 7 bases and J by 0 bases; unmatched bases: 5. CDR1 is SQVTM, CDR2 ANQGSEA, per germline. Here the CDR3 reads CSATTGTNYGYTF. As DNA, the CDR3 is TGCAGCGCCACGACAGGGACTAACTATGGCTACACCTTC.